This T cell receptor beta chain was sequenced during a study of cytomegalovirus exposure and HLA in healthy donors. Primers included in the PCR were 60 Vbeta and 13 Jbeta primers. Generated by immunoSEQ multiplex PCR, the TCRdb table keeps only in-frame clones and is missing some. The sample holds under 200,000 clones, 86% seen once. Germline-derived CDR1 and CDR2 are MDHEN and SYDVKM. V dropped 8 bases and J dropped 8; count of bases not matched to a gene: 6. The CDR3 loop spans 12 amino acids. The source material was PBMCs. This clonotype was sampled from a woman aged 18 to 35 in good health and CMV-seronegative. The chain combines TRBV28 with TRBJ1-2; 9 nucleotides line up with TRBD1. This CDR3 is CASLGTGRGYTF. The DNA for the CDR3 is TGTGCCAGCCTGGGGACAGGGCGAGGCTACACCTTC.